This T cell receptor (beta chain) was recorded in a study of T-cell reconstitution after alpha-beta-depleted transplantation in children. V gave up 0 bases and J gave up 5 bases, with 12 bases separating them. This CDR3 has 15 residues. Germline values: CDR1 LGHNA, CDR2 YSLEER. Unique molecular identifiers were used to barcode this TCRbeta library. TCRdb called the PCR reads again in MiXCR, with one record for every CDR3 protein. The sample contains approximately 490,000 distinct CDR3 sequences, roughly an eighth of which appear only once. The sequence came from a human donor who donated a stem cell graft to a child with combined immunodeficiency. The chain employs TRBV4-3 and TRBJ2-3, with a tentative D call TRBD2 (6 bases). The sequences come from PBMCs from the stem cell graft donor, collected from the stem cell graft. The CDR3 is CASSQDRGWKDTQYF. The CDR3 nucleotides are TGCGCCAGCAGCCAAGATCGGGGGTGGAAAGATACGCAGTATTTT.